The rows below give T cell receptor beta chains drawn from one sample of a study of blood T cells in healthy people across ages. TCRdb ran MiXCR on the 5' RACE reads and lists one entry per CDR3 protein. Of 1.5 million to 2 million distinct CDR3 sequences in the sample, approximately 28% were seen once. The source material was blood. These receptors originate from a woman in her 30s in good health. Each CDR3 is given with its conserved first and last residue. Fields, in order: clone size, J gene, V gene, D gene, CDR3 DNA, CDR3 protein. The D gene is left open where the match is weak. Some rows mark clone size as missing; the rest say once, few, many or name a class of expanded clone.

clone_size: many
j_call: TRBJ2-5
v_call: TRBV11-2
d_call: -
cdr3_nt: TGTGCCAGCAGCGCTGGGGCCGACGGAAAGACCCAGTACTTC
cdr3_aa: CASSAGADGKTQYF

clone_size: once
j_call: TRBJ1-2
v_call: TRBV20-1
d_call: -
cdr3_nt: TGCAGTCCTCAGGGCGAGAAGGGCTACACCTTC
cdr3_aa: CSPQGEKGYTF

clone_size: -
j_call: TRBJ1-2
v_call: TRBV4-1
d_call: -
cdr3_nt: TGCGCCAGCAGCTCGAACAGGGTCAAGGAAGGCTACACCTTC
cdr3_aa: CASSSNRVKEGYTF

clone_size: few
j_call: TRBJ2-5
v_call: TRBV20-1
d_call: -
cdr3_nt: TGCAGTGCTAGTATTTCAGGCGGTGGACAAGAGACCCAGTACTTC
cdr3_aa: CSASISGGGQETQYF

clone_size: -
j_call: TRBJ2-2
v_call: TRBV7-9
d_call: -
cdr3_nt: TGTGCCAGCATGGGACGAGGGGAGCTGTTTTTT
cdr3_aa: CASMGRGELFF

clone_size: -
j_call: TRBJ2-7
v_call: TRBV20-1
d_call: TRBD1
cdr3_nt: TGCAGTACCGACCGGACAGGGTCCTCCTACGAGCAGTACTTC
cdr3_aa: CSTDRTGSSYEQYF

clone_size: few
j_call: TRBJ1-2
v_call: TRBV6-5
d_call: TRBD1
cdr3_nt: TGTGCCAGCAGTTACTTACAGGGGGCGCGGGGCTACACCTTC
cdr3_aa: CASSYLQGARGYTF

clone_size: -
j_call: TRBJ2-1
v_call: TRBV27
d_call: TRBD2
cdr3_nt: TGTGCCGGCAGTTTATCGGGGGTGACTAGCGGATACAATGAGCAGTTCTTC
cdr3_aa: CAGSLSGVTSGYNEQFF

clone_size: -
j_call: TRBJ2-7
v_call: TRBV29-1
d_call: -
cdr3_nt: TGCAGCGTTCCCTCGCTCAATGAGCAGTACTTC
cdr3_aa: CSVPSLNEQYF

clone_size: -
j_call: TRBJ2-1
v_call: TRBV30
d_call: -
cdr3_nt: TGTGCCTGGATGCTCTCCCCGAACTACAATGAGCAGTTCTTC
cdr3_aa: CAWMLSPNYNEQFF

clone_size: -
j_call: TRBJ2-1
v_call: TRBV7-2
d_call: TRBD2
cdr3_nt: TGTGCCAGCAGTCAGGGACTAGCGAGCTACAATGAGCAGTTCTTC
cdr3_aa: CASSQGLASYNEQFF

clone_size: -
j_call: TRBJ2-1
v_call: TRBV19
d_call: -
cdr3_nt: TGTGCCAGTAGTATAGGACTAGACTGGTTCTTC
cdr3_aa: CASSIGLDWFF

clone_size: few
j_call: TRBJ2-7
v_call: TRBV7-2
d_call: -
cdr3_nt: TGTGCCAGCAGCCAACCCATCCGGGGTTACGAGCAGTACTTC
cdr3_aa: CASSQPIRGYEQYF

clone_size: -
j_call: TRBJ2-7
v_call: TRBV28
d_call: TRBD1
cdr3_nt: TGTGCCAGCAGACCCCCCGGGACAGGCTCCTACGAGCAGTACTTC
cdr3_aa: CASRPPGTGSYEQYF

clone_size: many
j_call: TRBJ2-1
v_call: TRBV4-3
d_call: -
cdr3_nt: TGCGCCAGCAGCCAAGATAGGGAATACAATGAGCAGTTCTTC
cdr3_aa: CASSQDREYNEQFF

clone_size: few
j_call: TRBJ1-1
v_call: TRBV19
d_call: TRBD1
cdr3_nt: TGTGCCAGTAGTACCCGGGACAGCCGAGGCACTGAAGCTTTCTTT
cdr3_aa: CASSTRDSRGTEAFF